The present entry profiles one T cell receptor beta chain with its context. The data belong to a study of blood T cell repertoires in COVID-19. Authors' methods: Nucleated cell counts were estimated from reference gene primer amplification. Data came from immunoSEQ multiplex PCR; TCRdb stores just in-frame clones and leaves some out. From that table come the V and J calls and clone size; the DNA was used to work out D and trimming. The data show about 160,000 clones, roughly 71% seen once. Germline V lookup: CDR1 MNHEY, CDR2 SVGAGI. The trim removed 4 bases at V and 2 bases at J, leaving 2 bases unmatched. The CDR3 covers 14 residues.

This clonotype was sampled from an elderly woman with acute or convalescent COVID-19. Sequences were obtained from peripheral blood. The V call is TRBV6-5, the J call TRBJ1-3; 7 bases are shared with TRBD1. CDR3 in DNA: TGTGCCAGCAGTTTAGGGGGCCCTGGAAACACCATATATTTT. Amino acids: CASSLGGPGNTIYF.